This TCR beta chain was observed in a study of T cell changes during pregnancy in multiple sclerosis. TCRdb's copy holds only in-frame clones and misses some; the assay was immunoSEQ multiplex PCR. The sample records under 75,000 clones, approximately 93% being singletons. This CDR3 has 13 residues. Germline CDR1 reads LGHNA; CDR2 reads YNFKEQ. V was cut by 1 base and J by 2 bases, with 6 bases left in between. Sequencing was performed on CD8+ T cells from peripheral blood mononuclear cells, taken in the second trimester of pregnancy. The origin of this receptor is a female donor with multiple sclerosis, enrolled in a pregnancy study. This sequence joins TRBV4-2 and TRBJ2-7; a weak D match, TRBD2 (5 bases). Here the CDR3 DNA reads TGTGCCAGCAGCCAAGGAGGGCCCTACGAGCAGTACTTC. This sequence encodes CASSQGGPYEQYF.